The sequence of this T cell receptor (beta chain) was determined in a study of Graves' ophthalmopathy and Graves' hyperthyroidism. With regard to this clonotype: The target antigen is unknown.

From RNA, the CDR3 regions of TCR beta chains were amplified and sequenced. RT-PCR with HTBI primers came first, then second-round multiplex PCR. One entry per CDR3 protein results from TCRdb running MiXCR on the multiplex PCR reads. The sample yields almost 750,000 distinct CDR3 sequences, around 40% seen once. The CDR3 contains 14 residues. CDR1 and CDR2 (germline): ENHRY, SYGVKD. Trimming took 6 bases from V and 7 from J; bases not matched to a gene: 5. General observations from the study: Progression of ophthalmopathy was predicted by the model with 65% to 71% sensitivity and under 85% specificity.

Ophthalmopathy in the donors was of moderate-to-severe activity, with CAS ≥3, NOSPECS ≥4 and duration under 3 months. This TCR was sampled from an adult man with Graves' ophthalmopathy. The chain employs TRBV10-3 and TRBJ1-4; 10 bases are shared with TRBD1. The source material was peripheral blood. The CDR3 nucleotides are TGTGCCATCAGACGGGGACAGGGGTCTGAAAAACTGTTTTTT. Protein product: CAIRRGQGSEKLFF.